This T cell receptor beta chain was identified in a study of T-cell memory formation after mild COVID-19. Germline values: CDR1 MNHNS, CDR2 SASEGT. This CDR3 is built from 16 residues. V lost 6 bases, J lost 3 bases, and 10 bases stayed unmatched. With constant-segment primers, 5'RACE yielded cDNA libraries of TCR alpha and TCR beta that carried sample barcodes and UMIs. TCRdb ran MiXCR on the 5' RACE reads and lists one entry per CDR3 protein. The sample yields around 420,000 distinct CDR3 sequences, roughly a quarter seen once. The study, taken as a whole, reports: Confirmation of SARS-CoV-2 specificity was lacking for second-wave clones peaking day 37.

Only a few counts were recorded for this clonotype. What it recognizes is unknown. This chain connects TRBV6-1 to TRBJ1-5; TRBD1 aligns across 8 bases. The sequence was obtained from an adult woman who had mild COVID-19 (a few samples of this study predate the infection). Cell type and time point are not known. Sequenced material: PBMCs or a T cell subset sorted from them (not recorded which). The CDR3 sequence: CASRTYGTGSNQPQHF. The CDR3 bases are TGTGCCAGCAGAACTTACGGGACAGGTTCCAATCAGCCCCAGCATTTT.